A single sample is the source of the 15 T cell receptor beta chains below, sequenced in a study of T-cell reconstitution after alpha-beta-depleted transplantation in children. Researchers prepared the TCRbeta library using unique molecular identifiers, the study reports. TCRdb recomputed calls from the PCR reads with MiXCR, one row per CDR3 protein. The sample holds about 240,000 distinct CDR3 sequences; approximately 12% are singletons and the top ten take over 2.5%. This sample comprised PBMCs from the stem cell graft donor, obtained from the stem cell graft. The receptors were sampled from a human donor who donated a stem cell graft to a child with acute lymphoblastic leukemia.

This clonotype was detected ten times or more. V and J are TRBV20-1 and TRBJ2-3, with D perhaps assigned TRBD1 or TRBD2 (5 bases each). This CDR3 spans 14 amino acids. V was cut by 6 bases and J by 2 bases, with 15 bases left in between. The germline V gene has CDR1 DFQATT and CDR2 SNEGSKA (reference sequence). CDR3 region: CSALPGTNTDTQYF. CDR3 in DNA: TGCAGTGCCCTGCCCGGGACCAACACAGATACGCAGTATTTT.

There are many counts of this clonotype. V is TRBV28 and J is TRBJ2-1; no definite D call. V lost 6 bases and J lost 15, with 24 bases in between. CDR1 and CDR2 from the germline V gene are MDHEN and SYDVKM. The CDR3 extends over 14 amino acids. The CDR3 is CASSQLSPLSPRFF. DNA of the CDR3: TGTGCCAGCAGCCAACTATCGCCACTCTCTCCTAGGTTCTTC.

The table lists this clonotype with many counts. The chain carries TRBV29-1 and TRBJ2-7, with a tentative D call TRBD1 (5 bases). Germline V gives CDR1 SQVTM, CDR2 ANQGSEA. V was shortened by 3 bases and J by 0 bases, with 9 bases between the two germline ends. The CDR3 totals 13 residues. The CDR3 coding sequence is TGCAGCGTTGAGGCAGACAGCTCCTACGAGCAGTACTTC. Amino acid sequence: CSVEADSSYEQYF.

This clonotype was detected ten times or more. The chain employs TRBV6-2 or TRBV6-3 and TRBJ1-1; D remains ambiguous. The CDR3 consists of 15 residues. CDR1 is MNHEY and CDR2 is SVGEGT in the germline V gene. V was clipped by 7 bases and J by 0 bases, with 15 bases between them. For the CDR3, the DNA is TGTGCCAGCATACCGGCGCCTTTCATGAACACTGAAGCTTTCTTT. Its translation is CASIPAPFMNTEAFF.

This clonotype occurred a few times. V usage is TRBV5-1 and J usage is TRBJ2-5; tentative D call: TRBD2 (5 bases). Trimming took 4 bases from V and 9 from J, leaving 22 bases between them. There are 15 residues in the CDR3. Germline assignment: CDR1 SGHRS and CDR2 YFSETQ. Here the CDR3 reads CASSPMVGGLEAQYF. DNA for the CDR3: TGCGCCAGCAGCCCCATGGTCGGTGGCCTGGAGGCCCAGTACTTC.

The rearrangement links TRBV9 to TRBJ2-5; D is possibly TRBD2 (5 bases). Germline V gene sequence: CDR1 SGDLS, CDR2 YYNGEE. The ends were cut back, 2 bases at V and 0 bases at J, with 11 bases in the middle. The CDR3 runs 15 residues. Here the CDR3 DNA reads TGTGCCAGCAGCGTCGTGGGAGAGTACCAAGAGACCCAGTACTTC. It codes for CASSVVGEYQETQYF.

This clonotype appeared many times. The chain couples TRBV7-8 to TRBJ2-3, with TRBD1 matching over 7 bases. This CDR3 region has 16 residues. The V and J ends lost 5 bases and 2 bases, in that order; junction bases with no gene match: 10. Looked up from germline, CDR1 is SGHVS and CDR2 is FQNEAQ. The DNA for the CDR3 is TGTGCCAGCAGCCACCTCTCGACAGGGAACACAGATACGCAGTATTTT. This translates into CASSHLSTGNTDTQYF.

This clonotype was observed at least ten times. The rearrangement uses TRBV10-2 and TRBJ1-1; no definite D call. V was shortened by 8 bases and J by 4 bases, with 11 bases between the two germline ends. The CDR3 is 12 residues long. The V gene's germline CDR1 is WSHSY and CDR2 SAAADI. CDR3: CASGSGGTEAFF. CDR3 in DNA: TGCGCCAGCGGAAGCGGTGGCACTGAAGCTTTCTTT.

The chain uses TRBV3-1 and TRBJ2-4; 11 nucleotides align to TRBD1. The V and J ends lost 1 base and 7 bases, in that order; junction bases with no gene match: 6. CDR1 and CDR2 from the germline V gene are LGHDT and YNNKEL (reference sequence). This CDR3 is 16 amino acids long. The CDR3 loop is CASSQGTGGAGNIQYF. CDR3 nucleotides: TGTGCCAGCAGCCAAGGGACAGGGGGCGCGGGTAACATTCAGTACTTC.

This clonotype was seen many times. Written as DNA, the CDR3 is TGTGCCAGCAGCTCCCGACTAGCGAGGACTGCAGATACGCAGTATTTT. Translated, it gives CASSSRLARTADTQYF. V and J are TRBV7-9 and TRBJ2-3, with 8 bases that match TRBD2. Trimming at V came to 4 bases and at J to 4 bases, leaving 10 bases not matched to a gene. The V gene's germline CDR1 is SEHNR and CDR2 FQNEAQ (reference sequence). This CDR3 is built from 16 residues.

This clonotype was seen at least ten times. The chain employs TRBV11-2 and TRBJ2-7; TRBD1 matches at 7 bases. With 1 base clipped from V and 4 bases from J, the junction kept 7 bases outside the gene matches. Germline values: CDR1 SGHAT, CDR2 FQNNGV. CDR3 length: 15 amino acids. The CDR3 nucleotides are TGTGCCAGCAGCTTAGTTGCAGGGGGACCTTACGAGCAGTACTTC. Protein product: CASSLVAGGPYEQYF.

This clonotype was counted at least ten times. V usage is TRBV7-2 and J usage is TRBJ1-3; D perhaps matches TRBD1 (6 bases). Germline CDR1 and CDR2: SGHTA and FQGNSA. This CDR3 contains 14 residues. V lost 6 bases and J lost 4, with 13 bases in between. The CDR3 here is CASSPQGGGNTIYF. The CDR3 DNA is TGTGCCAGCAGTCCACAGGGTGGGGGAAACACCATATATTTT.

The chain couples TRBV7-6 to TRBJ2-5, with D possibly called TRBD1 or TRBD2 (5 bases each). Trimming cost V 4 bases and J 5 bases, with 11 bases left between them. CDR1 is SGHVS and CDR2 is FNYEAQ in the germline V gene. The CDR3 runs to 13 residues. The CDR3 DNA reads as TGTGCCAGCAGCTCGGGACCAGCGGAGACCCAGTACTTC. This encodes CASSSGPAETQYF.

This clonotype was counted many times. V usage is TRBV27 and J usage is TRBJ2-6; D unresolved. V lost 0 bases and J 0 bases, leaving 6 bases between the germline ends. This CDR3 region has 16 residues. Germline V lookup: CDR1 MNHEY, CDR2 SMNVEV (reference sequence). CDR3 loop: CASSLSLISGANVLTF. CDR3 coding DNA: TGTGCCAGCAGTTTATCCCTGATCTCTGGGGCCAACGTCCTGACTTTC.

This clonotype came up a few times. The rearrangement links TRBV7-2 to TRBJ1-5; D gene unclear. Germline CDR1 and CDR2: SGHTA and FQGNSA. Trimming shortened V by 0 bases and J by 7 bases, and 7 bases separated the two germline ends. The CDR3 loop spans 13 amino acids. The CDR3 sequence is CASSLAGMQPQHF. DNA for the CDR3: TGTGCCAGCAGCTTAGCAGGGATGCAGCCCCAGCATTTT. Drawing the rest from reference TRBV7-2 and TRBJ1-5, the complete variable domain is GAGVSQSPSNKVTEKGKDVELRCDPISGHTALYWYRQSLGQGLEFLIYFQGNSAPDKSGLPSDRFSAERTGGSVSTLTIQRTQQEDSAVYLCASSLAGMQPQHFGDGTRLSIL.